The clone carrying this T cell receptor (beta chain) was counted ten times or more. This sample stems from a study of blood T cells in healthy people across ages. The CDR3 is 16 amino acids. The V and J ends lost 5 bases and 6 bases, in that order; junction bases with no gene match: 9. Germline loops: CDR1 MNHEY, CDR2 SMNVEV (reference sequence). Alongside a J-beta primer mix, a sample-barcoded 5' primer served in a second PCR lasting about 7 to 11 cycles. Every sample produced at least 2.5 million CDR3-containing paired-end reads. TCRdb independently ran MiXCR on the 5' RACE reads; one entry per CDR3 protein. The table has hundreds of thousands of distinct CDR3 sequences, about 30% seen once.

Sequencing used blood. This chain connects TRBV27 to TRBJ1-4; 10 bases map to TRBD1. This TCR was recovered from a woman aged 80 or older in good health. The CDR3 reads CASSKDRGLLDEKLFF. The CDR3 DNA reads as TGTGCCAGCAGTAAGGACAGGGGGTTACTGGATGAAAAACTGTTTTTT.